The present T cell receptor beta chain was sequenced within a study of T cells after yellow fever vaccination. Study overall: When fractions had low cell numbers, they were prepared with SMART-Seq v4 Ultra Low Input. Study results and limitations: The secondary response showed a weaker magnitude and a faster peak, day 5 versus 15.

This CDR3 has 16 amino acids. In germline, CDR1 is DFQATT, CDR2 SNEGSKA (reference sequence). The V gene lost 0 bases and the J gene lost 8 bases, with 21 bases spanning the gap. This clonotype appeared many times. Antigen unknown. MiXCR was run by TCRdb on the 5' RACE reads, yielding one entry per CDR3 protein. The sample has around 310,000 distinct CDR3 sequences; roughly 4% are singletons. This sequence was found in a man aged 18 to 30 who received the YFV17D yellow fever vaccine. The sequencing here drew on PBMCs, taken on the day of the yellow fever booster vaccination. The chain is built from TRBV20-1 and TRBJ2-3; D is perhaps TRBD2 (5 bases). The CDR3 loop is CSARDREAAGALTQYF. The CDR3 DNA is TGCAGTGCTAGAGATCGCGAAGCGGCGGGTGCACTTACGCAGTATTTT.